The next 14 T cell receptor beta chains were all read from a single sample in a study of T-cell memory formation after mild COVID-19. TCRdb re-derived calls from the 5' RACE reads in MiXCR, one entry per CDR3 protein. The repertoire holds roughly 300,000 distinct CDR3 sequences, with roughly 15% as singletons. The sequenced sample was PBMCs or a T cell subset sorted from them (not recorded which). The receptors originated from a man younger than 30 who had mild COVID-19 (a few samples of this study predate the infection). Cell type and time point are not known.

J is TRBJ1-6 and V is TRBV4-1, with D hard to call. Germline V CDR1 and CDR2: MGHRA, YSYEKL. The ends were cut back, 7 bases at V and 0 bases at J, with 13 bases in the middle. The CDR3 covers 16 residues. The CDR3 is CASTATLSSYNSPLHF. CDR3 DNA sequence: TGCGCCAGCACCGCGACCCTGAGCTCCTATAATTCACCCCTCCACTTT.

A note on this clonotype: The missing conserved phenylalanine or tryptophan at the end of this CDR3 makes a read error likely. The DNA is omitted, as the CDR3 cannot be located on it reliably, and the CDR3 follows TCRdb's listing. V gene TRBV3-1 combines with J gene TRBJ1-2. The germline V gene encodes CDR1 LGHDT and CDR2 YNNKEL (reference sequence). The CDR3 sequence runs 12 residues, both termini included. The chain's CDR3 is CASQGAYYGYSL.

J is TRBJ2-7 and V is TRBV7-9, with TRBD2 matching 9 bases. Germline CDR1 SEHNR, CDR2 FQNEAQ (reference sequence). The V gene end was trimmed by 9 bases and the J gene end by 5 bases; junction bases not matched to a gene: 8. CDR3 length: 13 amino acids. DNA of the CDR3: TGTGCCAGTGTGCGGGAGGGCTTCGACGAGCAGTACTTC. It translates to CASVREGFDEQYF.

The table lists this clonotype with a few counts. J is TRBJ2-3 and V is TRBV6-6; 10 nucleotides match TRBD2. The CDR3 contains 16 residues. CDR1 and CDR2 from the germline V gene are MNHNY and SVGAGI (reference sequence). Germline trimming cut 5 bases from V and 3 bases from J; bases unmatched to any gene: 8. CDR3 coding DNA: TGTGCCAGCAGTCCCAGAGCGGGGGGGCTTACAGATACGCAGTATTTT. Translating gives CASSPRAGGLTDTQYF.

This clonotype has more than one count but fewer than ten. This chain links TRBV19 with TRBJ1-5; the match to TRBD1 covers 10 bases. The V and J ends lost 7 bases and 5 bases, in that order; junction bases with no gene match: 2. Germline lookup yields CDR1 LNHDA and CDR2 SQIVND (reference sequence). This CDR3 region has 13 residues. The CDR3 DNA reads TGTGCCAGTAAGGGGACAGGGGATCAGCCCCAGCATTTT. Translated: CASKGTGDQPQHF.

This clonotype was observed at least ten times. The CDR3 DNA reads as TGTGCCAGCAGCATCTATGCGGGACAGTGGGACTACGAGCAGTACTTC. Translation gives CASSIYAGQWDYEQYF. The chain links TRBV7-2 to TRBJ2-7, with TRBD1 as a possible D gene (7 bases). V lost 5 bases to trimming and J lost 3 bases, with 20 bases between them. Germline V gene data show CDR1 as SGHTA and CDR2 as FQGNSA. This CDR3 region has 16 residues.

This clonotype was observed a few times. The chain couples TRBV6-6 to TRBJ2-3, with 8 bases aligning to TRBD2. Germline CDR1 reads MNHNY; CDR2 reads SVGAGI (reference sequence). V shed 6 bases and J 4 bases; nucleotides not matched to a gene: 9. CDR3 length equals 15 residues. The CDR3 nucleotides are TGTGCCAGCAGAACTACTACTAGCGGTCCAGATACGCAGTATTTT. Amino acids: CASRTTTSGPDTQYF.

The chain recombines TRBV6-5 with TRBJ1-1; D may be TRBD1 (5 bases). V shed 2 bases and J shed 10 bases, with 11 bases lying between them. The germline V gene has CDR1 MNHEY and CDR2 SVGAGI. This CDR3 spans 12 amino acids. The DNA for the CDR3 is TGTGCCAGCAGTTACGGACAAGGTGTAGCTTTCTTT. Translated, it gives CASSYGQGVAFF.

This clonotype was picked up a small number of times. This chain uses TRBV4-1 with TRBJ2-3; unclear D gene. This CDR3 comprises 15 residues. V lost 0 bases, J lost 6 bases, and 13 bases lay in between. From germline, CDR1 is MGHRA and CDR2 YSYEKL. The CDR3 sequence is CASSQEGYLGDTQYF. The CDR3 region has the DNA TGCGCCAGCAGCCAAGAGGGGTACCTCGGGGATACGCAGTATTTT.

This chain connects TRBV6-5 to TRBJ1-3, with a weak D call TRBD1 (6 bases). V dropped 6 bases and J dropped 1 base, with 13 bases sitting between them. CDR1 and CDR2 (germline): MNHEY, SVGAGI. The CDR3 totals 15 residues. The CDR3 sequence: CASSRDRFSGNTIYF. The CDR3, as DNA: TGTGCCAGCAGCCGAGACAGGTTTTCTGGAAACACCATATATTTT.

The DNA of the CDR3 is TGTGCCAGCAGCCAAGATAACACTAGGGGGCGCGGGACCCAGTACTTC. This sequence encodes CASSQDNTRGRGTQYF. This chain uses TRBV4-2 with TRBJ2-5, with 7 bases aligning to TRBD1. The germline V gene encodes CDR1 LGHNA and CDR2 YNFKEQ. CDR3 length: 16 residues. The V and J ends lost 0 bases and 7 bases, in that order; junction bases with no gene match: 11.

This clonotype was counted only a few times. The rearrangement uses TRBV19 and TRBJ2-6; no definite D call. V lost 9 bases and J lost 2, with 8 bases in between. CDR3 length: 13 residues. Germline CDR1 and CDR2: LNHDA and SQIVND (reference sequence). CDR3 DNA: TGTGCCAGCGCCGAGACTGGGGCCAACGTCCTGACTTTC. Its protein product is CASAETGANVLTF.

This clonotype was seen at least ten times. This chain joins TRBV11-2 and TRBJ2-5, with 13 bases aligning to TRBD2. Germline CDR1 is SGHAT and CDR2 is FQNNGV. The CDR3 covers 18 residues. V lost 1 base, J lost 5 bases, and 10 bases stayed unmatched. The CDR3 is CASSLGLAGGHLAETQYF. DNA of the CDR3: TGTGCCAGCAGCTTAGGACTAGCGGGGGGCCACCTGGCGGAGACCCAGTACTTC.

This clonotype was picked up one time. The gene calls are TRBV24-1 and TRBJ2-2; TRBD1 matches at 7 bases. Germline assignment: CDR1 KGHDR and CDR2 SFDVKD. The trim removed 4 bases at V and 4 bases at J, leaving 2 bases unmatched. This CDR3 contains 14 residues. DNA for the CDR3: TGTGCCACCAGTGACAGACAGGGCACCGGGGAGCTGTTTTTT. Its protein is CATSDRQGTGELFF.